These 18 T cell receptor beta chains were sequenced from one sample in a study of regulatory T cells in long-lasting Graves disease. For TCR beta, libraries came from iRepertoire HTBI primers and Arm-PCR of CDR3 regions. A single record per CDR3 protein comes from TCRdb applying MiXCR to the multiplex PCR reads. Counted here are more than 450,000 distinct CDR3 sequences, 9.5% to 15% occurring once; the ten biggest clones make up 8% to 10%. The sample's time point: newly diagnosed GD, antithyroid drugs for less than 3 months. The TCR library was prepared using RNA isolated from PBMCs. The data also belong to a second study, concerning T cells in Graves' hyperthyroidism and ophthalmopathy.

This sample comprised peripheral blood mononuclear cells (PBMCs), obtained at new diagnosis, from a patient treated with antithyroid drugs. Every receptor here comes from a woman aged 25 to 39 with Graves disease.

In this sample, this clonotype turned up a few times. A much more abundant neighbour one base away suggests this may be a read error. Here the CDR3 reads CASSFGTGEETQYF. The CDR3 DNA follows: TGTGCCAGCAGCTTCGGGACAGGGGAAGAGACCCAGTACTTC. J is TRBJ2-5 and V is TRBV7-6; 10 bases align to TRBD1. Germline trimming cut 3 bases from V and 3 bases from J; bases unmatched to any gene: 1. CDR3 length: 14 residues. Germline assignment: CDR1 SGHVS and CDR2 FNYEAQ.

This clonotype was recorded at least ten times. The chain combines TRBV5-1 with TRBJ2-3, with D maybe TRBD2 (5 bases). The CDR3 runs 16 residues. V lost 2 bases to trimming and J lost 4 bases, with 17 bases between them. Germline loops: CDR1 SGHRS, CDR2 YFSETQ. The CDR3 region has the DNA TGCGCCAGCAGCTTCAACGGACGGGGAAGCGCAGATACGCAGTATTTT. Protein sequence: CASSFNGRGSADTQYF.

V gene TRBV5-1 combines with J gene TRBJ1-5; TRBD1 is a possible D gene (5 bases). CDR3 length equals 16 residues. Germline CDR1 and CDR2: SGHRS and YFSETQ. V was pared by 4 bases and J by 4 bases, with 18 bases between. CDR3: CASSLRPTGGNQPQHF. CDR3 nucleotides: TGCGCCAGCAGCCTCCGACCCACGGGGGGGAATCAGCCCCAGCATTTT. The full variable domain, in which reference TRBV5-1 and TRBJ1-5 provide the parts outside the CDR3, is KAGVTQTPRYLIKTRGQQVTLSCSPISGHRSVSWYQQTPGQGLQFLFEYFSETQRNKGNFPGRFSGRQFSNSRSEMNVSTLELGDSALYLCASSLRPTGGNQPQHFGDGTRLSIL.

This clonotype occurred a few times. One junction end disagrees with the germline gene, perhaps due to a read error. The chain is built from TRBV20-1 and TRBJ2-4; a possible D gene is TRBD1 (5 bases). The length of the CDR3 is 13 residues. Germline assignment: CDR1 DFQATT and CDR2 SNEGSKA (reference sequence). The CDR3 reads CSARQPAKNIQHF. CDR3 bases: TGCAGTGCCCGACAGCCAGCCAAAAACATTCAGCACTTC.

There are many counts of this clonotype. This chain joins TRBV27 and TRBJ1-1, with D tentatively TRBD1 (5 bases). V shed 9 bases and J shed 5 bases, with 13 bases lying between them. Germline-derived CDR1 and CDR2 are MNHEY and SMNVEV (reference sequence). The CDR3 has 12 residues. The CDR3 DNA reads as TGTGCCAGGGGGGAAGAGAAAACTGAAGCTTTCTTT. Protein: CARGEEKTEAFF.

Concerning this clonotype itself: This is likely an artifact of a read error, given a far larger clone one base away. The CDR3 reads CASSLVLRGGETRYF. For the CDR3, the DNA is TGTGCCAGCAGCTTGGTGTTGCGGGGAGGGGAGACCCGGTACTTC. The chain has TRBV7-9 and TRBJ2-5; TRBD2 matches at 7 bases. This CDR3 is built from 15 residues. CDR1 is SEHNR, CDR2 FQNEAQ, per germline (reference sequence).

The sample holds many counts of this clonotype. This rearrangement joins TRBV3-1 to TRBJ1-6; D gene uncertain. Germline lookup yields CDR1 LGHDT and CDR2 YNNKEL (reference sequence). With 1 base removed from V and 10 bases from J, the gap between germline ends came to 11 bases. This CDR3 comprises 14 residues. The CDR3 DNA reads as TGTGCCAGCAGCCAAGCGGGGTTTGGATCACCCCTCCACTTT. Its translation: CASSQAGFGSPLHF.

This clonotype was detected ten times or more. This sequence joins TRBV7-2 and TRBJ2-7; a weak D match, TRBD1 (6 bases). Germline lookup yields CDR1 SGHTA and CDR2 FQGNSA. Trimming removed 4 bases from V and 6 bases from J, with 13 bases in between. The CDR3 is 13 residues long. CDR3 region: CASSSSRGGEQYF. For the CDR3, the DNA is TGTGCCAGCAGCTCAAGCAGGGGTGGCGAGCAGTACTTC.

The sample holds one count of this clonotype. The limits of the CDR3 on the DNA are not certain, so only TCRdb's listed CDR3 is given. The gene calls are TRBV5-5 and TRBJ1-2; TRBD1, the table's D call, lacks a check against the DNA. CDR1 is SGHKS, CDR2 YYEKEE, per germline (reference sequence). The CDR3 totals 15 residues, both ends included. The CDR3 reads CASSLVGTGNYGYIF.

This clonotype has ten or more counts. V gene TRBV2 combines with J gene TRBJ2-3, with TRBD2 as a possible D gene (6 bases). The CDR3 is 13 amino acids. Trimming took 8 bases from V and 2 from J, leaving 11 bases between them. CDR1 is SNHLY, CDR2 FYNNEI, per germline. CDR3 sequence (DNA): TGTGCCAGCTACCGGGAGTACACAGATACGCAGTATTTT. Translated: CASYREYTDTQYF.

The rearrangement joins TRBV4-2 to TRBJ1-1, with D possibly matching TRBD1 (5 bases). Trimming removed 4 bases from V and 1 base from J, with 13 bases in between. CDR3 length equals 15 residues. Germline CDR1 is LGHNA and CDR2 is YNFKEQ. The CDR3 loop reads CASSPRGVWNTEAFF. The CDR3 nucleotides read TGTGCCAGCAGCCCGAGGGGAGTTTGGAACACTGAAGCTTTCTTT.

The sample holds one count of this clonotype. The gene calls are TRBV4-1 and TRBJ1-5, with a tentative D call TRBD1 (6 bases). This CDR3 has 15 residues. V dropped 3 bases and J dropped 6 bases, with 15 bases sitting between them. The germline CDR1 and CDR2 sequences are MGHRA and YSYEKL. CDR3 nucleotide sequence: TGCGCCAGCAGCCATAAATCGTCAGGGGCTCAGCCCCAGCATTTT. Protein: CASSHKSSGAQPQHF.

This clonotype showed up just a few times. The gene calls are TRBV13 and TRBJ2-1, with 7 bases that match TRBD2. The V gene end was trimmed by 5 bases and the J gene end by 4 bases; junction bases not matched to a gene: 11. Germline values: CDR1 PRHDT, CDR2 FYEKMQ (reference sequence). This CDR3 comprises 16 residues. The CDR3 DNA sequence: TGTGCCAGCAGCCCCGGGAGGATGATCCCGTACAATGAGCAGTTCTTC. It translates to CASSPGRMIPYNEQFF. Full variable domain (outside the CDR3, taken from reference TRBV13 and TRBJ2-1): AAGVIQSPRHLIKEKRETATLKCYPIPRHDTVYWYQQGPGQDPQFLISFYEKMQSDKGSIPDRFSAQQFSDYHSELNMSSLELGDSALYFCASSPGRMIPYNEQFFGPGTRLTVL.

This clonotype was observed at least ten times. The chain links TRBV27 to TRBJ1-2; 7 bases fit TRBD1. This CDR3 is 15 amino acids long. Trimming cost V 3 bases and J 4 bases; bases outside gene matches: 8. Germline CDR1 reads MNHEY; CDR2 reads SMNVEV (reference sequence). This CDR3 is CASSFYRDRFYGYTF. The CDR3 region has the DNA TGTGCCAGCAGTTTCTACAGGGACAGATTCTATGGCTACACCTTC.

The rearrangement uses TRBV6-1 and TRBJ2-7; the match to TRBD2 covers 7 bases. Germline CDR1 and CDR2: MNHNS and SASEGT. This CDR3 is built from 15 residues. The V and J ends lost 7 bases and 0 bases, in that order; junction bases with no gene match: 9. DNA for the CDR3: TGTGCCAGCACCTTTAGCGGGTGGAGCTCCTACGAGCAGTACTTC. It yields the protein CASTFSGWSSYEQYF.

This clonotype has a count of ten or more. The V and J genes are TRBV19 and TRBJ1-2; no clear D. The CDR3 is 14 amino acids. V was pared by 6 bases and J by 6 bases, with 17 bases between. Germline CDR1 and CDR2: LNHDA and SQIVND (reference sequence). The CDR3 sequence: CASSPVWVLDGYTF. CDR3 nucleotides: TGTGCCAGTAGCCCCGTTTGGGTTTTGGATGGCTACACCTTC.

This clonotype was seen a few times. V gene TRBV6-1 combines with J gene TRBJ2-3; D could derive from TRBD1 or TRBD2 (6 bases each). V gave up 8 bases and J gave up 2 bases, with 17 bases separating them. Germline-derived CDR1 and CDR2 are MNHNS and SASEGT. This CDR3 spans 15 amino acids. The CDR3 sequence: CASGGFRGLTDTQYF. DNA of the CDR3: TGTGCCAGCGGTGGGTTCAGGGGACTCACAGATACGCAGTATTTT.

This clonotype was detected a few times. This chain uses TRBV5-1 with TRBJ1-2; D remains unclear. CDR1 is SGHRS and CDR2 is YFSETQ in the germline V gene. V shed 4 bases and J shed 1 base, with 14 bases lying between them. The CDR3 totals 15 residues. CDR3 in DNA: TGCGCCAGCAGCGGAATCGCTGGGGTTAACTATGGCTACACCTTC. This sequence encodes CASSGIAGVNYGYTF.